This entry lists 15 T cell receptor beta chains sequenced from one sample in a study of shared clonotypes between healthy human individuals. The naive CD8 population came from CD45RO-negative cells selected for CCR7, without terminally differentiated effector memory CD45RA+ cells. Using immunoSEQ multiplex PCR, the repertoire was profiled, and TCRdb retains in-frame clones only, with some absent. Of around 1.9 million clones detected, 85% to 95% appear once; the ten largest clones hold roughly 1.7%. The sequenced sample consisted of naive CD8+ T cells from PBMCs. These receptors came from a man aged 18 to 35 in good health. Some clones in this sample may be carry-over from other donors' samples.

CDR3 sequence (DNA): TGTGCCAGCAGTGAAGTTGTGGGAGGGACAGATACGCAGTATTTT. Protein product: CASSEVVGGTDTQYF. The V and J genes are TRBV6-1 and TRBJ2-3; 7 bases are shared with TRBD2. The J segment lost 3 bases and the V segment lost 1 base, leaving 4 bases of the junction unmatched. The CDR3 is made up of 15 amino acids. Germline CDR1 reads MNHNS; CDR2 reads SASEGT.

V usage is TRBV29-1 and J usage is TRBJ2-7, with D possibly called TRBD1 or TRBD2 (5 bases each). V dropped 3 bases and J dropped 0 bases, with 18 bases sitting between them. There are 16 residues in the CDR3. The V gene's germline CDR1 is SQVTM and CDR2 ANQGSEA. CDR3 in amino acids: CSVETGASTTSYEQYF. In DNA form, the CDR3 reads TGCAGCGTTGAGACTGGGGCTAGCACAACCTCCTACGAGCAGTACTTC.

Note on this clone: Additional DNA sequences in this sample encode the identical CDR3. The CDR3 coding sequence is TGTGCCAGCAGTTTCTCCGGGGGGTCCTACGAGCAGTACTTC. It translates to CASSFSGGSYEQYF. The chain combines TRBV28 with TRBJ2-7, with 7 positions matching TRBD2. Germline loops: CDR1 MDHEN, CDR2 SYDVKM. This CDR3 spans 14 amino acids. The junction had 3 bases not matched to a gene; V was cut back by 3 bases and J by 1 base.

CDR3 residues: CASELLNTEAFF. DNA of the CDR3: TGTGCCAGCGAGCTCTTAAACACTGAAGCTTTCTTT. The chain combines TRBV2 with TRBJ1-1; no clear D gene. V was trimmed by 8 bases and J by 2 bases, leaving 9 bases between them. There are 12 residues in the CDR3. Looked up from germline, CDR1 is SNHLY and CDR2 is FYNNEI. Based on the CDR3 plus reference TRBV2 and TRBJ1-1, the full variable domain is EPEVTQTPSHQVTQMGQEVILRCVPISNHLYFYWYRQILGQKVEFLVSFYNNEISEKSEIFDDQFSVERPDGSNFTLKIRSTKLEDSAMYFCASELLNTEAFFGQGTRLTVV.

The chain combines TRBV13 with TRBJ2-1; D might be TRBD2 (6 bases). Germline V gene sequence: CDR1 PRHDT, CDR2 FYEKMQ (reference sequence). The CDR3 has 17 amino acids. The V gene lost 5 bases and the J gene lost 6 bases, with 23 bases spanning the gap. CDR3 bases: TGTGCCAGCAGCCCCTTTGGGCACGGGAGCCCGGGCAATGAGCAGTTCTTC. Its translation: CASSPFGHGSPGNEQFF.

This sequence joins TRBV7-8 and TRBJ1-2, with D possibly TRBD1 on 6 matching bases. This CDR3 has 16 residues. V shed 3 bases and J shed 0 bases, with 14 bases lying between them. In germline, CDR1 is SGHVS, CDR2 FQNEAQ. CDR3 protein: CASSFRAGGTNYGYTF. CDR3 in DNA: TGTGCCAGCAGCTTCAGAGCGGGGGGCACTAACTATGGCTACACCTTC. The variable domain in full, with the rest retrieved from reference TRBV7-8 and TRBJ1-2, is GAGVSQSPRYKVAKRGQDVALRCDPISGHVSLFWYQQALGQGPEFLTYFQNEAQLDKSGLPSDRFFAERPEGSVSTLKIQRTQQEDSAVYLCASSFRAGGTNYGYTFGSGTRLTVV.

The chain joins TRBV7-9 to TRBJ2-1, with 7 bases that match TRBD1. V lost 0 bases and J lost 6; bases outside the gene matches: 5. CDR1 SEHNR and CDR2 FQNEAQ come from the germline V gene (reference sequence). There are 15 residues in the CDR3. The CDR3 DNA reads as TGTGCCAGCAGCTTAGCCCCCGACAGGGCCAATGAGCAGTTCTTC. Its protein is CASSLAPDRANEQFF.

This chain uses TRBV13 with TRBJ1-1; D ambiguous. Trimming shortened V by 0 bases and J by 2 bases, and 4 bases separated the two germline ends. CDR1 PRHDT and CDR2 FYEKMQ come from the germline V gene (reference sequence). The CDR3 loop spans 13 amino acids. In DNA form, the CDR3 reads TGTGCCAGCAGCTTAGGCCATAACACTGAAGCTTTCTTT. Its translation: CASSLGHNTEAFF.

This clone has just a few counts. The CDR3 region has the DNA TGTGCCAGCAGTATACCGGGACAGTACACTGAAGCTTTCTTT. Encoded protein: CASSIPGQYTEAFF. This sequence joins TRBV25-1 and TRBJ1-1; 7 positions match TRBD1. The CDR3 totals 14 residues. The V gene end was trimmed by 5 bases and the J gene end by 3 bases; junction bases not matched to a gene: 6. CDR1 MGHDK and CDR2 SYGVNS come from the germline V gene.

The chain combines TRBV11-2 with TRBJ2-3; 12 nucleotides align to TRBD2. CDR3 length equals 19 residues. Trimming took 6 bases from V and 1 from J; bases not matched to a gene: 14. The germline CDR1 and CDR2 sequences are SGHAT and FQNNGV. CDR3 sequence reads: CASRARLAGEKKGTDTQYF. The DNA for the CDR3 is TGTGCCAGCAGGGCTAGACTAGCGGGAGAGAAAAAAGGCACAGATACGCAGTATTTT.

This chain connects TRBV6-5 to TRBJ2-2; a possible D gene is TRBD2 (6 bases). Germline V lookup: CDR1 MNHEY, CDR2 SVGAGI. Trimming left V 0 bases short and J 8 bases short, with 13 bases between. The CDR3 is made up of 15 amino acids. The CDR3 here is CASSYSMRGGGELFF. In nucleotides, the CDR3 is TGTGCCAGCAGTTACTCGATGCGAGGAGGGGGGGAGCTGTTTTTT.

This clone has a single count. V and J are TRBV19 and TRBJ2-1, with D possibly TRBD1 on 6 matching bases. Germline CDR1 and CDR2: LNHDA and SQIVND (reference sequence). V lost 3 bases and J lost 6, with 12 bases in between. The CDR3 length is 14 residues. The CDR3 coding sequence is TGTGCCAGTAGTATGCTCGGACAGATCAATGAGCAGTTCTTC. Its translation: CASSMLGQINEQFF.

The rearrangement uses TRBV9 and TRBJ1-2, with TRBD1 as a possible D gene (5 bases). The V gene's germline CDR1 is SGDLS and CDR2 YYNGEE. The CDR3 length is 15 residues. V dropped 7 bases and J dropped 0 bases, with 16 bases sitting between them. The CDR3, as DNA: TGTGCCAGCTCGATGGGGGTCAGTCCTAACTATGGCTACACCTTC. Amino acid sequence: CASSMGVSPNYGYTF.

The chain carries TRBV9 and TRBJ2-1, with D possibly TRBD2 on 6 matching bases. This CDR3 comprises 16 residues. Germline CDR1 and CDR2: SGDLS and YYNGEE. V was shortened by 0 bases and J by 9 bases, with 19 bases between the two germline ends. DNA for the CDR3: TGTGCCAGCAGCGTAGTCCGTGGGACTCCCCTGGGTGAGCAGTTCTTC. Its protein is CASSVVRGTPLGEQFF.

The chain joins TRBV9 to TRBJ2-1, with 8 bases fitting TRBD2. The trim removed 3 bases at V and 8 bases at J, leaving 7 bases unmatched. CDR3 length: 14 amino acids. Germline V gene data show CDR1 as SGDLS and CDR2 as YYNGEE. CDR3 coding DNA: TGTGCCAGCAGCGCGCAATCGACTAGCGATGAGCAGTTCTTC. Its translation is CASSAQSTSDEQFF.